The rows below give T cell receptor beta chains drawn from one sample of a study of radiation and T cells in renal cell carcinoma. Only in-frame clones appear in the TCRdb table, and some are missing; sequencing was by immunoSEQ multiplex PCR. The sample yields about 150,000 clones, 88% seen once. This material consisted of blood, taken from a patient whose treatment included radiotherapy and nephrectomy. These receptors all come from a woman in her seventies with renal cell carcinoma. Each CDR3 is given without its conserved first and last residue. Clone size is stated in some rows and not others, as once, few, many or a class when expanded.

TRBV9	.	TRBJ1-2	ASSSHGTNYGYT
TRBV19	.	TRBJ2-5	ASNPTSGVWETQY
TRBV18	once	TRBJ2-3	ASSGSRQGPDTQY
TRBV5-1	.	TRBJ2-3	ASSYGGAADTQY
TRBV9	few	TRBJ1-1	ASSPLTGMNTEAF
TRBV6-5	once	TRBJ1-6	ASSRDLPPLH
TRBV27	.	TRBJ1-2	ASSLKARGGTYGYT
TRBV7-9	.	TRBJ1-4	ASSSGGLNEKLF
TRBV5-1	once	TRBJ1-6	ASRPTTQGQINSPLH
TRBV19	.	TRBJ2-1	ASTNTLGEQF
TRBV7-2	.	TRBJ2-3	ASSSGGRADTQY
TRBV28	.	TRBJ2-7	ASILSGGATSEQY
TRBV9	once	TRBJ1-1	ASSVEPNGGLGTGAF
TRBV5-4	.	TRBJ2-3	ASRHLAIDTQY
TRBV4-2	.	TRBJ1-4	ASSLRRIEKLF
TRBV7-8	.	TRBJ1-6	ASRGTGYNSPLH
TRBV4-3	.	TRBJ1-5	ASSQPGTPYSNQPQH
TRBV18	.	TRBJ2-1	ASSSGTGAYNEQF
TRBV7-9	.	TRBJ1-4	ASSLGVQRNNEKLF
TRBV30	few	TRBJ1-1	AWSAGGNTEAF
TRBV4-2	.	TRBJ1-2	ASSQHPQGDYGYT
TRBV19	.	TRBJ1-5	ASRYNDRDGQPQH
TRBV27	.	TRBJ1-1	ASSLWSRSSTEAF
TRBV19	.	TRBJ2-1	ASRTYNEQF
TRBV19	few	TRBJ1-5	ASSAGTASNQPQH
TRBV28	once	TRBJ2-7	ASGTGTYEQY